A selection of T cell receptor beta chains follows, all from one sample in a study of blood T cell repertoires in COVID-19. Profiling relied on immunoSEQ multiplex PCR, and the TCRdb table lists in-frame clones only, not all of them. The sample lists 200,000 to 300,000 clones, 85% occurring once. Sequencing was carried out using peripheral blood. The source is a woman in her fifties or sixties with active or convalescent COVID-19. Each CDR3 is given with its conserved first and last residue. D genes are given only for firm matches. Some rows mark clone size as missing; the rest say once, few, many or name a class of expanded clone.

>NA|TRBV21-1|TRBJ1-6|NA
TGTGCCAGCAGCAGAAACCACAGGGAATGGAATTCACCCCTCCACTTT
CASSRNHREWNSPLHF
>once|TRBV5-1|TRBJ2-2|TRBD2
TGCGCCAGCAGCCTGGGAGGCGGACTAGCGGGAACCGGGGAGCTGTTTTTT
CASSLGGGLAGTGELFF
>once|TRBV18|TRBJ2-5|TRBD2
TGTGCCAGCTCACCATCCCTATCTAGCGGGCGAGAGACCCAGTACTTC
CASSPSLSSGRETQYF
>NA|TRBV5-1|TRBJ1-4|TRBD1
TGCGCCAGCAGCTCCGGACAGGGGCGGAAGGAAAAACTGTTTTTT
CASSSGQGRKEKLFF
>NA|TRBV27|TRBJ1-1|NA
TGTGCCAGCAGTGTTACTGGAGGGACTGAAGCTTTCTTT
CASSVTGGTEAFF
>few|TRBV27|TRBJ2-1|NA
TGTGCCAGCAGTTTAACGGGACTCGAAGACAATGAGCAGTTCTTC
CASSLTGLEDNEQFF
>NA|TRBV19|TRBJ1-2|TRBD1
TGTGCCAGTAGTTTACAGGGGGCGGAAGGCTACACCTTC
CASSLQGAEGYTF
>NA|TRBV3-1/TRBV3-2|TRBJ1-1|TRBD1
TGTGCCAGCAGCCAAGGGACAGGGGGAACTGAAGCTTTCTTT
CASSQGTGGTEAFF
>NA|TRBV3-1/TRBV3-2|TRBJ1-2|NA
TGTGCCAGCAGCCAAACGGTTAACTATGGCTACACCTTC
CASSQTVNYGYTF
>NA|TRBV30|TRBJ1-4|NA
TGTGCCTGGGCCTCGGGGGAAAATGAAAAACTGTTTTTT
CAWASGENEKLFF
>NA|TRBV4-1|TRBJ1-5|NA
TGCGCCAGCAGCCAAGATGACAGTGGGGTGGGCAATCAGCCCCAGCATTTT
CASSQDDSGVGNQPQHF
>NA|TRBV5-1|TRBJ2-5|TRBD2
TGCGCCAGCGGTTACAGCGGGGTGGATGAGACCCAGTACTTC
CASGYSGVDETQYF
>NA|TRBV5-4|TRBJ2-1|NA
TGTGCCAGCAGCCCCAACTTTGGTGAGCAGTTCTTC
CASSPNFGEQFF
>NA|TRBV13|TRBJ1-1|TRBD1
TGTGCCAGCAGCCCAGGACAGGGAACGCGGGGCACTGAAGCTTTCTTT
CASSPGQGTRGTEAFF
>NA|TRBV24-1|TRBJ2-5|NA
TGTGCCACCAGTAAAGGCGACATTCAAGAGACCCAGTACTTC
CATSKGDIQETQYF
>few|TRBV6-5|TRBJ1-2|TRBD1
TGTGCCAGCAGCCAGGGGGTGGGCGGCTACACCTTC
CASSQGVGGYTF
>NA|TRBV7-2|TRBJ1-5|NA
TGTGCCAGCAGCTTAGGCAGGCCCGATATCCTCAATCAGCCCCAGCATTTT
CASSLGRPDILNQPQHF
>NA|TRBV5-1|TRBJ2-3|TRBD2
TGCGCCAGCAGCTTGGGGGGACTAGCTCCCGATACGCAGTATTTT
CASSLGGLAPDTQYF
>NA|TRBV29-1|TRBJ1-2|NA
TGCAGCGTGGGTGACAGTTACTATGGCTACACCTTC
CSVGDSYYGYTF
>NA|TRBV7-2|TRBJ2-2|TRBD2
TGTGCCAGCAGTAGGGGGACTAGCGGGAGGAGGGTCGGCGGGGAGCTGTTTTTT
CASSRGTSGRRVGGELFF
>NA|TRBV10-1|TRBJ2-7|TRBD1
TGCGCCAGCAGTGTCGGGACAGCAACCACCTACGAGCAGTACTTC
CASSVGTATTYEQYF
>NA|TRBV2|TRBJ2-1|TRBD2
TGTGCCAGCCTGACTAGCGGGCCCTACAATGAGCAGTTCTTC
CASLTSGPYNEQFF
>NA|TRBV27|TRBJ2-1|TRBD2
TGTGCCAGCAGTTCGGCGGGACTAGCCTACAATGAGCAGTTCTTC
CASSSAGLAYNEQFF
>once|TRBV19|TRBJ1-4|TRBD1
TGTGCCAGTAGTACGGACAGGGGAGGCCGTCCAACTAATGAAAAACTGTTTTTT
CASSTDRGGRPTNEKLFF
>NA|TRBV5-4|TRBJ1-4|NA
TGTGCCAGCAGCAGGCCGGGGGGAGGACTGTTTTTT
CASSRPGGGLFF
>NA|TRBV16|TRBJ2-7|TRBD1
TGTGCCAGCAGCCAGGGACAGGGAAGGGAGCAGTACTTC
CASSQGQGREQYF
>NA|TRBV27|TRBJ2-1|NA
TGTGCCAGCAGTTTGGGCCGACATGACAATGAGCAGTTCTTC
CASSLGRHDNEQFF
>NA|TRBV7-9|TRBJ2-1|NA
TGTGCCAGCAGCTTATATTTTTTTCAAGGGGGATACTCCTACAATGAGCAGTTCTTC
CASSLYFFQGGYSYNEQFF
>NA|TRBV29-1|TRBJ2-1|NA
TGCAGCGCCGTCGGTACCCGACTTGTGAATGAGCAGTTCTTC
CSAVGTRLVNEQFF
>NA|TRBV11-3|TRBJ2-3|NA
TGTGCCAGCAGCGTGGGACATGCGAAGAGGGGGTATCACACAGATACGCAGTATTTT
CASSVGHAKRGYHTDTQYF
>NA|TRBV5-5|TRBJ2-7|NA
TGTGCCAGCAGCACCGAAGGGGGATCCTACGAGCAGTACTTC
CASSTEGGSYEQYF
>NA|TRBV24-1|TRBJ2-5|NA
TGTGCCACCAGTGAGGGCGTTATAGAGACCCAGTACTTC
CATSEGVIETQYF
>NA|TRBV28|TRBJ1-5|NA
TGTGCCAGCAGGCATGTGGGGGGGGAGGATCAGCCCCAGCATTTT
CASRHVGGEDQPQHF
>NA|TRBV6-4|TRBJ1-4|NA
TGTGCCAGCAGGTCACAGGGTGACCGAGAAAAACTGTTTTTT
CASRSQGDREKLFF
>NA|TRBV2|TRBJ1-5|NA
TGTGCCAGCAGATCACGCGGCATTAGCAATCAGCCCCAGCATTTT
CASRSRGISNQPQHF
>many|TRBV6-5|TRBJ2-1|NA
TGTGCCAGCAGCGTTGGCGGCTACAATGAGCAGTTCTTC
CASSVGGYNEQFF
>NA|TRBV3-1/TRBV3-2|TRBJ2-5|TRBD2
TGTGCCAACAGCCAAGGACTAGCGGGGGGACAAGAGACCCAGTACTTC
CANSQGLAGGQETQYF
>NA|TRBV27|TRBJ2-2|TRBD1
TGTGCCAGCTCGCGCAGGGGGACCGGGGAGCTGTTTTTT
CASSRRGTGELFF
>NA|TRBV28|TRBJ1-6|NA
TGTGCCACCTCACCAACAGACGGAACCTATAATTCACCCCTCCACTTT
CATSPTDGTYNSPLHF
>NA|TRBV30|TRBJ1-2|NA
TGTGCCTGGAGTGTACTAGTCAGAAACTATGGCTACACCTTC
CAWSVLVRNYGYTF
>NA|TRBV5-4|TRBJ1-2|NA
TGTGCCAGCAGCCCCGCTCGACAGGACGTATATTTGCTTGGCTACACCTTC
CASSPARQDVYLLGYTF
>NA|TRBV5-1|TRBJ1-2|NA
TGCGCCAGCAGCTTGGTCCAGGGAGGGAGCTACACCTTC
CASSLVQGGSYTF
>NA|TRBV4-1|TRBJ2-6|NA
TGCGCCAGCAGCCAAGAATACTCTGGGGCCAACGTCCTGACTTTC
CASSQEYSGANVLTF
>NA|TRBV19|TRBJ2-1|NA
TGTGCCAGTAGTCAAATAAGGGGCCTGGGGGCCGATGAGCAGTTCTTC
CASSQIRGLGADEQFF
>NA|TRBV6-1|TRBJ2-4|NA
TGTGCCAGCAGTGATGTAGCGATTCAGTACTTC
CASSDVAIQYF
>NA|TRBV19|TRBJ2-1|TRBD2
TGTGCCAGTAGCGTGACTAGCGGGAGCTCCTACAATGAGCAGTTCTTC
CASSVTSGSSYNEQFF
>NA|TRBV10-3|TRBJ2-3|TRBD1
TGTGCCATCAGGGACAGGGGAGCCCGGGATACGCAGTATTTT
CAIRDRGARDTQYF
>NA|TRBV28|TRBJ1-3|TRBD1
TGTGCCAGCAGGGGACAGGGGATTACTCCTGGAAACACCATATATTTT
CASRGQGITPGNTIYF
>few|TRBV3-1/TRBV3-2|TRBJ2-5|TRBD1
TGTGCCAGCAGCCAAAACCGACAGGGTCCTGGGGGAGAGACCCAGTACTTC
CASSQNRQGPGGETQYF
>once|TRBV4-1|TRBJ1-4|NA
TGCGCCAGCAGCCACCACCAACAGGGTTCTAATGAAAAACTGTTTTTT
CASSHHQQGSNEKLFF
>once|TRBV6-6|TRBJ1-2|TRBD1
TGTGCCACAAGGACAGGGGGTAACTATGGCTACACCTTC
CATRTGGNYGYTF
>NA|TRBV19|TRBJ1-3|NA
TGTGCCAGTAGTACGACAGGTGGAAACACCATATATTTT
CASSTTGGNTIYF
>NA|TRBV28|TRBJ1-2|NA
TGTGCCAGTGGACGGGGGGAGTACTATGGCTACACCTTC
CASGRGEYYGYTF
>NA|TRBV18|TRBJ1-1|NA
TGTGCCAGCTCACCCGAAATCGAATTTGCGGAAGCTTTCTTT
CASSPEIEFAEAFF
>NA|TRBV7-3|TRBJ2-1|TRBD2
TGTGCCAGTGCAGTCGAGCGGGGAGCCTACAATGAGCAGTTCTTC
CASAVERGAYNEQFF
>NA|TRBV25-1|TRBJ2-1|TRBD2
TGTGCCAGCAGTGAGGGTCTAGCGGGAGGCAATGAGCAGTTCTTC
CASSEGLAGGNEQFF
>NA|TRBV28|TRBJ1-1|NA
TGTGCCAGCAGTACGTGGGGCAAGGATGAAGCTTTCTTT
CASSTWGKDEAFF